This T cell receptor (beta chain) was identified in a study of regulatory and conventional T cells in RAG deficiency listed by TCRdb under 2017. Broadly, across the study: The study used high-throughput TCR beta sequencing to compare repertoire diversity and composition of Treg, conventional CD4+ and CD8+ T cells between RAG-deficient patients and healthy controls. Results the study describes overall, beyond this receptor: Unique TCR beta sequences from Treg cells were around 100-fold fewer in Omenn syndrome and CID/AS patients than controls, versus around 9.6-fold for other subsets. Some T-cell subset analyses were not performed for some subjects. Shorter CDR3 lengths were found in all patient T-cell subsets, and >85% Treg-Tconv repertoire overlap at nucleotide and amino acid level was observed in Omenn syndrome patients. Compared with control T-cell subpopulations, the RAG-deficient patients had markedly lower Shannon entropy and higher Simpson indices. Sorted CD25-high CD127-low cells from Omenn syndrome patients may represent peripherally activated cells rather than bona fide Treg cells.

The CDR3 runs 11 residues from the cysteine to the phenylalanine. Only the CDR3 DNA stays, 33 bases, in frame from base 1. Per the germline V gene, MDHEN is the CDR1 and SYDVKM is the CDR2. Trimming takes 6 bases off V and 8 bases off J; junction bases not matched to a gene: 1. Eight or nine healthy control donors were used as the comparison group for repertoire analyses. Before genomic DNA extraction, CD8+ T cells lacking CD4 were purified from blood. Library generation was performed with the immunoSEQ multiplex PCR assay. Rearranged TCR beta chain products were amplified from genomic DNA of sorted T-cell subsets and sequenced. The original methods were these. Shannon entropy and Simpson indices were used to measure how diverse the repertoire of productive TCR beta rearrangements was. Clonal expansion was assessed by the summed frequency of the 100 most abundant productive TCR beta clonotypes among total reads. The TRB repertoires were scored with a self-reactivity index built on which amino acids appear at CDR3beta positions 6 and 7. Two-way ANOVA was used for repertoire analyses, while Student t or Mann-Whitney tests were used for flow cytometric analyses. TCRdb mirrors the immuneACCESS table, restricted to in-frame sequences. Some clones are absent from its copies; in checked studies, under half trace to an unresolved V gene, and the reason for the others is unknown. The V and J calls and clone size are taken from that table; D and trimming were inferred from the DNA. The sample table lists 5,500 to 8,500 clones, roughly four fifths of them with a count of one. The ten largest account for about 13% of the sample.

Of note for this clone: It has no known antigen specificity. No base quality values were provided; no much bigger clone lies one nucleotide off.

This sample was also put to use in a study of regulatory T cells. That second publication adds: In the multiplex PCR, 52 forward TRBV primers and 13 reverse TRBJ primers were used, and assay-based and computational corrections were applied for amplification bias. Restricted unique TRB V-J pairs and skewed V and J gene usage were observed in patient repertoires, most markedly in regulatory T cells. Between CD3G-deficient patients and healthy controls, the study compared T-cell receptor beta repertoires in sorted regulatory T cells, conventional CD4+ T cells and CD8+ T cells. Ficoll density separation was used to isolate peripheral blood mononuclear cells. CD3+ CD8+ CD4- T cells were isolated using a FACSAria cell sorter. Rearranged TRB loci were amplified from genomic DNA by multiplex PCR within the immunoSEQ assay. An Illumina HiSeq platform was used to sequence the TRB amplicons. Custom algorithms error-filtered the raw sequences and aligned the raw sequences to reference gene sequences, after which the immunoSEQ online tools were used for analysis. Productive and nonproductive TRB rearrangement frequencies were evaluated among both unique and total sequences. Group comparisons used t tests, Mann-Whitney tests or two-way ANOVA run in Prism software.

The material sequenced was CD8+ T cells sorted from blood. The rearrangement joined TRBV28 to TRBJ1-1; the central 9 bases match TRBD1. The receptor was derived from a human donor in good health. The nucleotides are TGTGCCAGCAGGGGACAGGGAGAAGCTTTCTTT. This yields the protein CASRGQGEAFF.